This T cell receptor (beta chain) was captured by sequencing in a study of T cell responses to AZD1222 COVID-19 vaccine. About the research overall: Investigators merged groups given second doses at roughly 4 or roughly 12 weeks. Study-wide points: CD4 TCRs covered the whole spike, strongest at regions 160-218 and 743-854. Samples come after the peak T cell response, not at day 14. Spike-specific TCR depth and breadth grew after two AZD1222 doses.

This table comes from immunoSEQ multiplex PCR, and its TCRdb copy is limited to in-frame clones, with some not included. The sample yields over 110,000 clones, approximately 90% seen once. Concerning this clone: Its antigen is as yet unknown.

The specimen comprised peripheral blood, sampled on day 0 of AZD1222 vaccination. This TCR was sampled from an adult in good health.

In DNA, the CDR3 is TGTGCCAGCAGCCCAGGGGCAGGGGGCTACGAGCAGTACTTC. This sequence encodes CASSPGAGGYEQYF. The chain joins TRBV7-6 to TRBJ2-7; 7 positions match TRBD1. CDR3 length equals 14 residues. J lost 3 bases, V lost 5 bases, and 7 bases had no gene match. CDR1 SGHVS and CDR2 FNYEAQ come from the germline V gene.